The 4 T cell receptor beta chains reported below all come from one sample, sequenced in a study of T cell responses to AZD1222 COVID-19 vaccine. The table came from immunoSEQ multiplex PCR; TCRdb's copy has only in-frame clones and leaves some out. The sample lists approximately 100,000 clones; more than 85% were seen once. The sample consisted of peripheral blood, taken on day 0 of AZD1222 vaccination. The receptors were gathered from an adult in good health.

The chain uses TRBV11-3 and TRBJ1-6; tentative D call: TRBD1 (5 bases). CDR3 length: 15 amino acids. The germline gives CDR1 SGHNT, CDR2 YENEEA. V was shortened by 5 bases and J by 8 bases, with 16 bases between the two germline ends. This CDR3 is CASSLRALGDSPLHF. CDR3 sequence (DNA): TGTGCCAGCAGCCTCCGGGCTTTGGGGGATTCACCCCTCCACTTT.

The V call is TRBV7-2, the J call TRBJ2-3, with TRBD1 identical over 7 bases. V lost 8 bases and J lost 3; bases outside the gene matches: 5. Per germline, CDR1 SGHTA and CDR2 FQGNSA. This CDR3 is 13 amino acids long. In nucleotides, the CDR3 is TGTGCCAGCCGTCGGACAGGAACAGATACGCAGTATTTT. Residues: CASRRTGTDTQYF.

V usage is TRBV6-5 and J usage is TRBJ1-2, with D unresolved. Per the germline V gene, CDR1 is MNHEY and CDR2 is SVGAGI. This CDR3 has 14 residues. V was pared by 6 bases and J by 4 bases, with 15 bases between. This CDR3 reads CASRTTGKGYGYTF. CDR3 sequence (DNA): TGTGCCAGCAGGACGACGGGGAAGGGCTATGGCTACACCTTC.

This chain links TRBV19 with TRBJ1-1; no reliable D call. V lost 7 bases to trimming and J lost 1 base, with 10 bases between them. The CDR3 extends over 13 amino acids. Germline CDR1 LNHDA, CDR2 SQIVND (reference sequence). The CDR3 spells CASIKGGNTEAFF. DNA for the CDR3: TGTGCCAGTATAAAGGGAGGGAACACTGAAGCTTTCTTT.